This T cell receptor beta chain was sequenced for a study of blood T cells in healthy people across ages. Whole-study results and caveats: Percentage of naive T cells showed a strong correlation with TCR beta diversity.

A sample-barcoded 5' primer and a J-beta primer mix were used in a second PCR of roughly 6 to 11 cycles. TCRdb re-called the 5' RACE reads with MiXCR, one entry per CDR3 protein. The profile shows around 990,000 distinct CDR3 sequences, about 23% of them singletons. This CDR3 comprises 15 residues. The germline V and J ends were trimmed by 5 bases and 5 bases, with 18 bases remaining between them. Looked up from germline, CDR1 is KGHDR and CDR2 is SFDVKD. The table lists this clonotype with a few counts. Its specificity is not known. The data also belong to a second study, concerning T cells of mothers and their children. From that paper: Each child gave 2.5 million to 3.5 million TCR beta CDR3 reads (each mother, over 9 million).

The sequenced sample was blood. The TCR was taken from a girl under 10 years old in good health. The chain joins TRBV24-1 to TRBJ2-7, with D perhaps TRBD1 or TRBD2 (5 bases each). CDR3 sequence: CATSVPTSGRNEQYF. The CDR3 DNA reads as TGTGCCACCAGTGTCCCGACATCGGGGCGGAACGAGCAGTACTTC.